The text below deals with one T cell receptor (beta chain). Antigen: not known. This sample is part of a study of persistence of HIV-infected CD4 T cells. Study conclusions and caveats: Rare CMV-responding cells carrying HIV-1 proviruses were not analyzed separately for TCR.

Cells were stimulated nonspecifically with anti-CD3/anti-CD28 magnetic beads. CD4+ T cells upregulating both CD40 ligand and CD69 were sorted as responding cells. Donors were HIV-1-infected adults who began suppressive ART during chronic infection. CD8-depleted PBMCs were stimulated about 19 hours with anti-CD28/CD49d costimulation, CD40-blocking antibody and enfuvirtide. Sequencing used immunoSEQ version 4 in survey mode. The table came from immunoSEQ multiplex PCR; TCRdb's copy has only in-frame clones and leaves some out. This table holds 35,000 to 40,000 clones, approximately 86% found once. V lost 4 bases and J lost 2; bases outside the gene matches: 8. CDR3 length: 15 residues. Germline CDR1 is SGHRS and CDR2 is YFSETQ.

The sample here was CD4+ T cells sorted from PBMCs after approximately 19-hour stimulation, taken from a patient who received antiretroviral therapy. This TCR came from an adult man with HIV who was CMV-seropositive. This chain links TRBV5-1 with TRBJ2-5; 7 positions agree with TRBD1. The chain's CDR3 is CASSPGTARQETQYF. The CDR3 bases are TGCGCCAGCAGCCCCGGGACAGCTCGTCAAGAGACCCAGTACTTC.